The 4 T cell receptor beta chains presented below share a single source sample, sequenced in a study of cytomegalovirus exposure and HLA in healthy donors. PCR amplification relied on 60 Vbeta primers (plus 13 Jbeta primers). Produced via immunoSEQ multiplex PCR; TCRdb's table is partial and in-frame only. The data hold 200,000 to 250,000 clones, with 80% to 90% observed a single time. Sequencing was carried out using PBMCs. These receptors all stem from a man aged 30 to 39 in good health and CMV-seronegative.

V is TRBV10-1 and J is TRBJ2-7, with 8 bases lining up with TRBD1. The V gene end was trimmed by 3 bases and the J gene end by 4 bases; junction bases not matched to a gene: 11. There are 16 residues in the CDR3. From germline, CDR1 is WNHNN and CDR2 SYGVQD (reference sequence). CDR3 coding DNA: TGCGCCAGCAGTGACCAAAACAGGGGGTTAAGGTACGAGCAGTACTTC. It translates to CASSDQNRGLRYEQYF.

V and J are TRBV9 and TRBJ2-3; D might be TRBD1 (6 bases). Between the trimmed V and J ends, which lost 3 bases and 2 bases, there was a span of 10 bases. From germline, CDR1 is SGDLS and CDR2 YYNGEE. CDR3 size: 14 residues. CDR3 bases: TGTGCCAGCAGCGCCTGGACAGACACAGATACGCAGTATTTT. This encodes CASSAWTDTDTQYF. Full variable domain (outside the CDR3, taken from reference TRBV9 and TRBJ2-3): DSGVTQTPKHLITATGQRVTLRCSPRSGDLSVYWYQQSLDQGLQFLIQYYNGEERAKGNILERFSAQQFPDLHSELNLSSLELGDSALYFCASSAWTDTDTQYFGPGTRLTVL.

CDR3 DNA sequence: TGTGCCAGCAGCTTAGCGGAGACTCCAGATGGCTACACCTTC. Translating gives CASSLAETPDGYTF. The chain employs TRBV7-9 and TRBJ1-2; D is ambiguous. Per germline, CDR1 SEHNR and CDR2 FQNEAQ (reference sequence). The CDR3 has 14 amino acids. V was shortened by 0 bases and J by 6 bases, with 11 bases between the two germline ends.

The chain employs TRBV4-1 and TRBJ2-7; TRBD1 aligns across 9 bases. The CDR3 is 15 amino acids. CDR1 is MGHRA, CDR2 YSYEKL, per germline. J was trimmed by 2 bases and V by 1 base; bases with no gene match: 3. The CDR3, as DNA: TGCGCCAGCAGCCAAGGACAGGGGGATCCCTACGAGCAGTACTTC. Protein sequence: CASSQGQGDPYEQYF.